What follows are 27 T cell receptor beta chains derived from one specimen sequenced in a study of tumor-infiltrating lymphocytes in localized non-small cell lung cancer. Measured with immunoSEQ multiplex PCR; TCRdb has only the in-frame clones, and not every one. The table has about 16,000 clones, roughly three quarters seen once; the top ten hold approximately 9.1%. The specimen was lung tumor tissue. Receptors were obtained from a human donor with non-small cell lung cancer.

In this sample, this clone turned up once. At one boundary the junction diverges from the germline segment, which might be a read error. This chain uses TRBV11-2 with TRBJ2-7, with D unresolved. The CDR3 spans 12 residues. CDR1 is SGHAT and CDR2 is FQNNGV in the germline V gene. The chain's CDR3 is CASSLDSSKQYF. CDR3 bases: TGTGCCAGCAGCCTAGATAGTTCTAAGCAGTACTTC.

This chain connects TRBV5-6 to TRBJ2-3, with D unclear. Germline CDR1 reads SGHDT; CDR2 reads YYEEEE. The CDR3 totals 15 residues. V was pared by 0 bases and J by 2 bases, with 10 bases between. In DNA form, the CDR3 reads TGTGCCAGCAGCTTGGGACCGCAATACACAGATACGCAGTATTTT. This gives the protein CASSLGPQYTDTQYF.

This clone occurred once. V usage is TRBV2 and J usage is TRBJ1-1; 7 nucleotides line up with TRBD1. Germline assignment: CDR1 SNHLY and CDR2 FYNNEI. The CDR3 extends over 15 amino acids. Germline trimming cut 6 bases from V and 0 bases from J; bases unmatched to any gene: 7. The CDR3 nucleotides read TGTGCCAGCAGCGCTCCGGGACAGCTGAACACTGAAGCTTTCTTT. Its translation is CASSAPGQLNTEAFF. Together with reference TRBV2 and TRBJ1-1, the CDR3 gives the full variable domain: EPEVTQTPSHQVTQMGQEVILRCVPISNHLYFYWYRQILGQKVEFLVSFYNNEISEKSEIFDDQFSVERPDGSNFTLKIRSTKLEDSAMYFCASSAPGQLNTEAFFGQGTRLTVV.

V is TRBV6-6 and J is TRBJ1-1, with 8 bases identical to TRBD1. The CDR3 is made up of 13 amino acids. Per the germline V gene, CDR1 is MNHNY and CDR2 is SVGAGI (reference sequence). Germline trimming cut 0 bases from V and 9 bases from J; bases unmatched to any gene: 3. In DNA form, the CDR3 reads TGTGCCAGCAGTTACTCACAGGGGGAGCAAGCTTTCTTT. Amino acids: CASSYSQGEQAFF.

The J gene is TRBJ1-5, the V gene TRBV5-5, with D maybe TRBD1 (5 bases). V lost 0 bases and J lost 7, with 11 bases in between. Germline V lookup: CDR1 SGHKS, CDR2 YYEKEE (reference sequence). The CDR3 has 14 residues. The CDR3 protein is CASSLEGPEQPQHF. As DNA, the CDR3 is TGTGCCAGCAGCTTGGAGGGGCCGGAGCAGCCCCAGCATTTT.

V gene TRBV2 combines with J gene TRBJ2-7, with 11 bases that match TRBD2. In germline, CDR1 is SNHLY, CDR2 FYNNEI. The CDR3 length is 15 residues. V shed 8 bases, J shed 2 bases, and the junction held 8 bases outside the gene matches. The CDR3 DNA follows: TGTGCCAGCGGACTAGCGGGTAGCCCTCCCTACGAGCAGTACTTC. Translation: CASGLAGSPPYEQYF.

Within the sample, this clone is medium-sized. CDR3 sequence (DNA): TGCGCCAGCAGCCAAGAATTGCGAGGGTTCTCGGACACCGGGGAGCTGTTTTTT. It yields the protein CASSQELRGFSDTGELFF. The chain has TRBV4-1 and TRBJ2-2; D perhaps matches TRBD2 (5 bases). This CDR3 has 18 residues. Germline lookup yields CDR1 MGHRA and CDR2 YSYEKL. Trimming took off 0 bases at V and 3 bases at J, with 17 bases between the two ends.

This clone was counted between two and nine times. As DNA, the CDR3 is TGTGCCTGGAGTGTCCGCTGGCGGGCGAACACTGAAGCTTTCTTT. Protein product: CAWSVRWRANTEAFF. V usage is TRBV30 and J usage is TRBJ1-1; D remains unclear. The ends were cut back, 0 bases at V and 1 base at J, with 12 bases in the middle. Germline CDR1 and CDR2: GTSNPN and SVGIG (reference sequence). This CDR3 region has 15 residues.

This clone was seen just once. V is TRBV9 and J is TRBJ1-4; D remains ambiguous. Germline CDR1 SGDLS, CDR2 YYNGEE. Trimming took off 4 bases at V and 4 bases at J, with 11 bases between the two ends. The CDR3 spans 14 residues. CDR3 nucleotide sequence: TGTGCCAGCAGCCCCCGCGGGAATAATGAAAAACTGTTTTTT. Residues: CASSPRGNNEKLFF. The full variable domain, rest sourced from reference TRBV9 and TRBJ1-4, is DSGVTQTPKHLITATGQRVTLRCSPRSGDLSVYWYQQSLDQGLQFLIQYYNGEERAKGNILERFSAQQFPDLHSELNLSSLELGDSALYFCASSPRGNNEKLFFGSGTQLSVL.

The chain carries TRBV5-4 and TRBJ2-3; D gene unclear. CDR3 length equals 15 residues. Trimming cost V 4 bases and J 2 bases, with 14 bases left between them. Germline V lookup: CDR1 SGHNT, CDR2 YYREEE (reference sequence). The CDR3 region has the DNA TGTGCCAGCAGCCCCGGGCCTCCGACCACAGATACGCAGTATTTT. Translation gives CASSPGPPTTDTQYF.

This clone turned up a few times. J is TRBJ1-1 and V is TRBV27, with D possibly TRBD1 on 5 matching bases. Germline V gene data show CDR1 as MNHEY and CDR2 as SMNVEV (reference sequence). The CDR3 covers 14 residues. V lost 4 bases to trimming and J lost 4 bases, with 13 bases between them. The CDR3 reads CASSSQVGGTEAFF. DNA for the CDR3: TGTGCCAGCAGTTCTCAGGTTGGGGGCACTGAAGCTTTCTTT.

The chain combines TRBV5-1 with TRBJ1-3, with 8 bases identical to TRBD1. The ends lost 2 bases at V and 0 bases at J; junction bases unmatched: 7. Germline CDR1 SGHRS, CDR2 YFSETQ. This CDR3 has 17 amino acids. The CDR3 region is CASSLGAGGNSGNTIYF. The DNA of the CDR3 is TGCGCCAGCAGCTTAGGGGCAGGGGGCAACTCTGGAAACACCATATATTTT. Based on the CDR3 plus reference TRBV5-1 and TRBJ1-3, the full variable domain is KAGVTQTPRYLIKTRGQQVTLSCSPISGHRSVSWYQQTPGQGLQFLFEYFSETQRNKGNFPGRFSGRQFSNSRSEMNVSTLELGDSALYLCASSLGAGGNSGNTIYFGEGSWLTVV.

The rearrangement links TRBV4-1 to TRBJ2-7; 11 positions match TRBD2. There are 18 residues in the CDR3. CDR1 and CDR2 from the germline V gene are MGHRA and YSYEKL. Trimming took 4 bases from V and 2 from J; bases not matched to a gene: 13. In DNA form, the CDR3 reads TGCGCCAGCAGCCGGGAGACTAGCGGGGAGATGAACCCCTACGAGCAGTACTTC. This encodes CASSRETSGEMNPYEQYF.

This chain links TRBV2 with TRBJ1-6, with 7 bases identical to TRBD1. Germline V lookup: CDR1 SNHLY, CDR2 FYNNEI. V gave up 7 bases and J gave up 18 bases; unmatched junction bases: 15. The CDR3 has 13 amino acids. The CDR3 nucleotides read TGTGCCAGCATTGGACTCGGGACAGCTCGTCACCACTTT. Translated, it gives CASIGLGTARHHF.

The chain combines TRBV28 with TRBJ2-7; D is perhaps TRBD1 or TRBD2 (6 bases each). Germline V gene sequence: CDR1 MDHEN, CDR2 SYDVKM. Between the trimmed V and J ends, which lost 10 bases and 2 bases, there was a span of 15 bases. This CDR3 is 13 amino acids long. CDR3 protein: CATRGTLTYEQYF. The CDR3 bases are TGTGCCACTAGGGGGACTCTTACCTACGAGCAGTACTTC.

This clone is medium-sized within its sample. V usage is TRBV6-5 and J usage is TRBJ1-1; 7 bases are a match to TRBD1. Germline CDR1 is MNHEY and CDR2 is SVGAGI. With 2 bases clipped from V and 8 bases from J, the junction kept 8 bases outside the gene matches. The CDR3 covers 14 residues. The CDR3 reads CASSYAVDRPEAFF. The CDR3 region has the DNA TGTGCCAGCAGTTACGCCGTGGACAGGCCCGAAGCTTTCTTT.

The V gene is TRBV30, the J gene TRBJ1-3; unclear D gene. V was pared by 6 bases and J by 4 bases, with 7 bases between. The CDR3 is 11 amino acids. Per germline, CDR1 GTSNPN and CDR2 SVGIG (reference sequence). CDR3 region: CACQSGNTIYF. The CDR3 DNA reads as TGTGCCTGTCAATCCGGAAACACCATATATTTT.

The DNA for the CDR3 is TGTGTCAGAAGCCTCCAGGGTTGGACTGAAGCTTTCTTT. The encoded protein is CVRSLQGWTEAFF. The gene calls are TRBV7-5 and TRBJ1-1; TRBD1, the table's D call, was not compared with the DNA. TRBV7-5 is reported as a pseudogene. The CDR3 is 13 amino acids.

CDR3 residues: CASGGLVGEQYF. The CDR3 coding sequence is TGTGCCAGCGGGGGACTAGTAGGCGAGCAGTACTTC. V gene TRBV2 combines with J gene TRBJ2-7; 8 nucleotides agree with TRBD2. V shed 8 bases and J 6 bases; nucleotides not matched to a gene: 6. The CDR3 has 12 residues. Germline V gene lookup returns CDR1 SNHLY and CDR2 FYNNEI.

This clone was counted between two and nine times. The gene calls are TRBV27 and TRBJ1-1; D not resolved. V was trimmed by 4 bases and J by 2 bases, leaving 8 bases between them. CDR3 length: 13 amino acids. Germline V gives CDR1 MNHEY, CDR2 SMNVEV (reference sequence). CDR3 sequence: CASSSQVNTEAFF. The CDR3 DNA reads TGTGCCAGCAGTTCTCAGGTTAACACTGAAGCTTTCTTT.

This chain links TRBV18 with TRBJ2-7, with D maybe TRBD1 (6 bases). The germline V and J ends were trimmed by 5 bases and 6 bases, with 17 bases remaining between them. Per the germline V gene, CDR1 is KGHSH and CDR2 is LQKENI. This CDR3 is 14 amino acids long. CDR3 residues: CASSSSRQVGEQYF. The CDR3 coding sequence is TGTGCCAGCTCATCGAGTCGACAGGTCGGCGAGCAGTACTTC.

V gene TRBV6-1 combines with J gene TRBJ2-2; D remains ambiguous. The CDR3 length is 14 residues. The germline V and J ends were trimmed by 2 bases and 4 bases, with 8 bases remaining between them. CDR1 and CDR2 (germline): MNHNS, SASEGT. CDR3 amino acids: CASSEITGTGELFF. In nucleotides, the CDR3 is TGTGCCAGCAGTGAAATTACGGGCACCGGGGAGCTGTTTTTT.

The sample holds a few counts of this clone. In DNA, the CDR3 is TGTGCCAGCAGCCCTTGGAGACAGGGGACTTCGAAAAAGACGACCCAGTACTTC. This encodes CASSPWRQGTSKKTTQYF. The chain has TRBV27 and TRBJ2-5, with 8 bases matching TRBD1. Germline V lookup: CDR1 MNHEY, CDR2 SMNVEV (reference sequence). The CDR3 has 18 residues. V lost 6 bases and J lost 7; bases outside the gene matches: 22.

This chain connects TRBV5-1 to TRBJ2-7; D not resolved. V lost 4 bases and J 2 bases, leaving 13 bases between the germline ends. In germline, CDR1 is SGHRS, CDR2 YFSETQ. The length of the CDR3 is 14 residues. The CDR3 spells CASSPQNSAYEQYF. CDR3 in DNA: TGCGCCAGCAGCCCGCAGAACTCCGCCTACGAGCAGTACTTC. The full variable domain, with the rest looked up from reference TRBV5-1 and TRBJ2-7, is KAGVTQTPRYLIKTRGQQVTLSCSPISGHRSVSWYQQTPGQGLQFLFEYFSETQRNKGNFPGRFSGRQFSNSRSEMNVSTLELGDSALYLCASSPQNSAYEQYFGPGTRLTVT.

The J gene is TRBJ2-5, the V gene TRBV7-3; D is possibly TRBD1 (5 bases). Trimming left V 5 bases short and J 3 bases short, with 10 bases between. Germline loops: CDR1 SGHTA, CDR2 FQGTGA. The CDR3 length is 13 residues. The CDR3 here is CASSADSEETQYF. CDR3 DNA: TGTGCCAGCAGCGCTGACAGTGAAGAGACCCAGTACTTC.

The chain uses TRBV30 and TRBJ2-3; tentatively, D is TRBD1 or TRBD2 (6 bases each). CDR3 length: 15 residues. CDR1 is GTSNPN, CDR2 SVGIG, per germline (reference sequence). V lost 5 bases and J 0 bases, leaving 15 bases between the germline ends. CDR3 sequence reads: CAWSNRGESTDTQYF. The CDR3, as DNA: TGTGCCTGGTCCAATAGGGGGGAGAGCACAGATACGCAGTATTTT.

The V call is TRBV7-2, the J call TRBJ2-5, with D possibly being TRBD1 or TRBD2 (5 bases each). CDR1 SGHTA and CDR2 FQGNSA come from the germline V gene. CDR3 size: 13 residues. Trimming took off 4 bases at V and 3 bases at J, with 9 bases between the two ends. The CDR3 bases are TGTGCCAGCAGCTGGGGGTCTAAAGAGACCCAGTACTTC. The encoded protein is CASSWGSKETQYF.